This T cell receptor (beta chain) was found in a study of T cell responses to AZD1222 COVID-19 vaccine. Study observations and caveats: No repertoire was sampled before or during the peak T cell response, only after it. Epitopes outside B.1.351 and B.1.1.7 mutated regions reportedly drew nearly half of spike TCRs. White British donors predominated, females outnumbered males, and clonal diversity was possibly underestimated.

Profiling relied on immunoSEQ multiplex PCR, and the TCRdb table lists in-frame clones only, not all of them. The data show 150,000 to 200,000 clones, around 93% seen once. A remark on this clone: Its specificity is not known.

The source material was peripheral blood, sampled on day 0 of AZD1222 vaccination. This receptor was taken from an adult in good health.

This chain's CDR3 is CASSSQGAGGELFF. The CDR3 DNA reads TGCGCCAGCAGCTCCCAGGGGGCGGGCGGGGAGCTGTTTTTT. The rearrangement uses TRBV5-1 and TRBJ2-2; 8 bases are a match to TRBD1. V trimming: 3 bases; J trimming: 7 bases; junction bases outside the gene matches: 5. The CDR3 is 14 amino acids. Germline V gives CDR1 SGHRS, CDR2 YFSETQ.